A single sample gave rise to the 11 T cell receptor beta chains below, sequenced in a study of shared clonotypes between healthy human individuals (dated by TCRdb to 2020 to 2022). Libraries were made using the immunoSEQ multiplex PCR assay. As stored in TCRdb, this immuneACCESS dataset retains in-frame rearrangements with V and J assigned. A fraction of the clones does not appear; measured against another copy, unresolved V genes explain less than half of the discrepancy, and the remainder lacks a known reason. Recorded for this sample are about 680,000 clones; roughly 78% of them occurred a single time. 1.8% of the sample rests with the top ten. Sequenced input: memory CD4+ T cells sorted from blood. This specimen's cell subset or site label, interpreted: CD45RA-negative fraction. These receptors came from a young woman in good health.

The V call is TRBV5-1, the J call TRBJ2-2; TRBD1 is a possible D gene (6 bases). Germline CDR1 reads SGHRS; CDR2 reads YFSETQ. V lost 5 bases and J 4 bases, leaving 15 bases between the germline ends. The CDR3 runs 15 residues. As DNA, the CDR3 is TGCGCCAGCAGGTTAGGGACATCGAGCACCGGGGAGCTGTTTTTT. Its protein product is CASRLGTSSTGELFF.

J is TRBJ2-7 and V is TRBV7-9; possible D gene TRBD1, 6 bases. The CDR3 has 13 residues. CDR1 SEHNR and CDR2 FQNEAQ come from the germline V gene (reference sequence). Trimming removed 7 bases from V and 7 bases from J, with 17 bases in between. The CDR3 loop reads CASNQWGRREQYF. CDR3 in DNA: TGTGCCAGCAATCAGTGGGGGCGTCGGGAGCAGTACTTC.

The chain couples TRBV19 to TRBJ2-4, with D unclear. There are 12 residues in the CDR3. The V gene lost 5 bases and the J gene lost 5 bases, with 7 bases spanning the gap. Germline-derived CDR1 and CDR2 are LNHDA and SQIVND (reference sequence). The CDR3 coding sequence is TGTGCCAGTAGTCGCCGACAAAACATTCAGTACTTC. This gives the protein CASSRRQNIQYF.

This clone was counted between two and nine times. This chain joins TRBV27 and TRBJ2-6; no reliable D call. The length of the CDR3 is 15 residues. Germline V gene data show CDR1 as MNHEY and CDR2 as SMNVEV (reference sequence). V lost 3 bases, J lost 0 bases, and 6 bases lay in between. The CDR3 nucleotides read TGTGCCAGCAGTTTCATGACCTCTGGGGCCAACGTCCTGACTTTC. Amino acids: CASSFMTSGANVLTF.

The rearrangement uses TRBV5-1 and TRBJ2-7; no firm D call. Germline V gene lookup returns CDR1 SGHRS and CDR2 YFSETQ. The CDR3 length is 15 residues. V was cut by 2 bases and J by 1 base, with 13 bases left in between. The CDR3, as DNA: TGCGCCAGCAGCTTCGATGTAGTGGGGTCCTACGAGCAGTACTTC. This gives the protein CASSFDVVGSYEQYF.

V gene TRBV5-1 combines with J gene TRBJ1-1; no firm D call. Germline values: CDR1 SGHRS, CDR2 YFSETQ. The CDR3 loop spans 14 amino acids. V was shortened by 0 bases and J by 7 bases, with 13 bases between the two germline ends. The CDR3 is CASSLANPGIEAFF. Written as DNA, the CDR3 is TGCGCCAGCAGCTTGGCCAACCCTGGGATTGAAGCTTTCTTT.

The rearrangement joins TRBV18 to TRBJ2-1; D is perhaps TRBD2 (7 bases). Per the germline V gene, CDR1 is KGHSH and CDR2 is LQKENI. This CDR3 is 15 amino acids long. The V gene lost 1 base and the J gene lost 2 bases, with 9 bases spanning the gap. The CDR3 reads CASSPQGGTYNEQFF. The CDR3 DNA reads TGTGCCAGCTCACCACAGGGGGGGACCTACAATGAGCAGTTCTTC.

This clone was observed once. The sample has other DNA sequences that encode this CDR3 too. The chain carries TRBV28 and TRBJ1-3; D is ambiguous. In germline, CDR1 is MDHEN, CDR2 SYDVKM. Trimming took off 6 bases at V and 0 bases at J, with 9 bases between the two ends. The CDR3 covers 14 residues. CDR3 sequence (DNA): TGTGCCAGCAGGCGGCAGGCCTCTGGAAACACCATATATTTT. Translated, it gives CASRRQASGNTIYF.

This clone was counted between two and nine times. V usage is TRBV2 and J usage is TRBJ2-1; TRBD2 matches at 11 bases. The CDR3 has 16 amino acids. The V segment lost 5 bases and the J segment 8 bases; nucleotides outside the gene matches: 11. Germline V gives CDR1 SNHLY, CDR2 FYNNEI. The CDR3 region has the DNA TGTGCCAGCAGTCCAATTACTAGCGGGAGTTCTCATGAGCAGTTCTTC. Amino acid sequence: CASSPITSGSSHEQFF.

The chain joins TRBV25-1 to TRBJ2-7, with TRBD2 identical over 14 bases. V dropped 4 bases and J dropped 4; count of bases not matched to a gene: 12. This CDR3 region has 18 residues. In germline, CDR1 is MGHDK, CDR2 SYGVNS. CDR3 bases: TGTGCCAGCAGTGCTCCGGGACTAGCGGGAGCTGTTACGTACGAGCAGTACTTC. Its translation is CASSAPGLAGAVTYEQYF.

Comments on this clone: Possible read error: a much larger clone is one base away. Different DNA sequences within this sample yield the same CDR3. The chain carries TRBV5-1 and TRBJ2-1; D is tentatively TRBD1 or TRBD2 (5 bases each). Per the germline V gene, CDR1 is SGHRS and CDR2 is YFSETQ. There are 15 residues in the CDR3. The V and J ends lost 0 bases and 4 bases respectively, with 11 bases between them. The CDR3 loop reads CASSLDSGGYNEQFF. Written as DNA, the CDR3 is TGCGCCAGCAGCTTGGATAGTGGGGGATACAATGAGCAGTTCTTC. Combining the CDR3 with reference TRBV5-1 and TRBJ2-1 gives the whole variable domain KAGVTQTPRYLIKTRGQQVTLSCSPISGHRSVSWYQQTPGQGLQFLFEYFSETQRNKGNFPGRFSGRQFSNSRSEMNVSTLELGDSALYLCASSLDSGGYNEQFFGPGTRLTVL.